These 27 T cell receptor beta chains originate from one sample sequenced in a study of blood T cell repertoires in COVID-19. Method: immunoSEQ multiplex PCR; TCRdb's copy keeps in-frame clones and lacks some. The sample shows 300,000 to 450,000 clones, roughly 91% of them seen only once. Material: PBMCs or T cells enriched from blood (not recorded which). These receptors were collected from a young woman who had recovered from COVID-19.

The rearrangement uses TRBV12-3 or TRBV12-4 and TRBJ1-5; possible D gene TRBD1, 6 bases. The germline V and J ends were trimmed by 1 base and 7 bases, with 8 bases remaining between them. The CDR3 totals 13 residues. The CDR3 protein is CASSLDREQPQHF. The CDR3 coding sequence is TGTGCCAGCAGTTTAGACAGGGAGCAGCCCCAGCATTTT.

The chain links TRBV27 to TRBJ1-5; 10 positions agree with TRBD1. J was trimmed by 1 base and V by 6 bases; bases with no gene match: 3. Germline CDR1 MNHEY, CDR2 SMNVEV (reference sequence). CDR3 length: 15 amino acids. The DNA of the CDR3 is TGTGCCAGCAGCCTGGACAGGGGGAGCAATCAGCCCCAGCATTTT. Translating gives CASSLDRGSNQPQHF.

J is TRBJ1-3 and V is TRBV6-1; D is perhaps TRBD1 (5 bases). The CDR3 is 16 residues long. Trimming took off 3 bases at V and 2 bases at J, with 14 bases between the two ends. CDR1 MNHNS and CDR2 SASEGT come from the germline V gene. The CDR3 DNA is TGTGCCAGCAGTGAGACGGGGGTCCGTCCTGGAAACACCATATATTTT. Translating it yields CASSETGVRPGNTIYF.

J is TRBJ2-5 and V is TRBV7-2; D might be TRBD2 (5 bases). Deletions cut 6 bases from V and 5 bases from J, with 13 bases between. The CDR3 runs to 13 residues. From germline, CDR1 is SGHTA and CDR2 FQGNSA. The CDR3 here is CASSSTSTETQYF. CDR3 DNA sequence: TGTGCCAGCAGTTCTACTAGTACCGAGACCCAGTACTTC.

Only a few counts were recorded for this clone. The chain is built from TRBV12-3 or TRBV12-4 and TRBJ2-1, with D perhaps TRBD2 (7 bases). This CDR3 region has 13 residues. With 7 bases removed from V and 9 bases from J, the gap between germline ends came to 16 bases. The CDR3: CASTLRGGSEQFF. CDR3 coding DNA: TGTGCCAGCACCTTGAGGGGGGGCAGTGAGCAGTTCTTC.

The chain links TRBV30 to TRBJ1-2; TRBD1 matches at 9 bases. This CDR3 spans 14 amino acids. V dropped 3 bases and J dropped 7; count of bases not matched to a gene: 9. Germline CDR1 GTSNPN, CDR2 SVGIG (reference sequence). The CDR3 spells CAWRGQGMGSGYTF. CDR3 sequence (DNA): TGTGCCTGGAGGGGACAGGGAATGGGCTCTGGCTACACCTTC.

The chain is built from TRBV30 and TRBJ1-2; TRBD1 might be the D (6 bases). Germline V gene lookup returns CDR1 GTSNPN and CDR2 SVGIG (reference sequence). The CDR3 length is 14 residues. Trimming took off 1 base at V and 8 bases at J, with 17 bases between the two ends. CDR3 in DNA: TGTGCCTGGAGTGACACAGGGTATCTACGCGGCTACACCTTC. It encodes CAWSDTGYLRGYTF.

V is TRBV10-1 and J is TRBJ2-1; tentative D call: TRBD1 (6 bases). The CDR3 length is 15 residues. The V end lost 4 bases, the J end lost 7 bases, and 17 bases lay between the germline ends. Germline CDR1 and CDR2: WNHNN and SYGVQD (reference sequence). This CDR3 reads CASSAGRGPTNEQFF. The CDR3 DNA reads TGCGCCAGCAGTGCGGGCAGGGGACCCACAAATGAGCAGTTCTTC.

The rearrangement joins TRBV7-3 to TRBJ2-7, with 11 bases lining up with TRBD2. The junction had 3 bases not matched to a gene; V was cut back by 4 bases and J by 4 bases. This CDR3 contains 14 residues. Per the germline V gene, CDR1 is SGHTA and CDR2 is FQGTGA. The CDR3 DNA reads TGTGCCAGCAGCTCGGGGACTAGCGGATACGAGCAGTACTTC. Protein product: CASSSGTSGYEQYF.

The chain uses TRBV5-1 and TRBJ1-2; no definite D call. CDR1 is SGHRS and CDR2 is YFSETQ in the germline V gene. The ends were cut back, 7 bases at V and 0 bases at J, with 16 bases in the middle. CDR3 length: 15 residues. CDR3 DNA: TGCGCCAGCCATTACTCCGAGGGTGCTAACTATGGCTACACCTTC. Its translation is CASHYSEGANYGYTF.

This chain connects TRBV10-3 to TRBJ1-5; D gene uncertain. From germline, CDR1 is ENHRY and CDR2 SYGVKD. This CDR3 is 14 amino acids long. The V end was cut by 10 bases, the J end by 0 bases, with 13 bases between. The CDR3 region is CASRLGDSNQPQHF. CDR3 nucleotides: TGTGCCAGTCGGCTCGGGGATAGCAATCAGCCCCAGCATTTT.

This chain joins TRBV7-2 and TRBJ2-6, with a tentative D call TRBD2 (6 bases). The germline V gene encodes CDR1 SGHTA and CDR2 FQGNSA. Trimming removed 4 bases from V and 4 bases from J, with 17 bases in between. The CDR3 is 17 residues long. CDR3 sequence (DNA): TGTGCCAGCAGCTCCCCAAGCGGGCCTGCCGGGGCCAACGTCCTGACTTTC. Amino acids: CASSSPSGPAGANVLTF.

V gene TRBV3-1 (or the pseudogene TRBV3-2) combines with J gene TRBJ1-2; 9 bases match TRBD1. Germline lookup yields CDR1 LGHDT and CDR2 YNNKEL (reference sequence). V shed 3 bases and J 4 bases; nucleotides not matched to a gene: 6. This CDR3 is 15 amino acids long. CDR3 sequence (DNA): TGTGCCAGCAGCCAGGGGACAGGGTTCCTCTATGGCTACACCTTC. This codes for CASSQGTGFLYGYTF.

The chain has TRBV27 and TRBJ1-2, with a weak D call TRBD1 (5 bases). V was trimmed by 3 bases and J by 4 bases, leaving 9 bases between them. The CDR3 consists of 13 residues. Germline assignment: CDR1 MNHEY and CDR2 SMNVEV (reference sequence). The CDR3 loop is CASSFGGTYGYTF. CDR3 coding DNA: TGTGCCAGCAGTTTCGGGGGGACCTATGGCTACACCTTC.

This chain uses TRBV19 with TRBJ1-6; 8 nucleotides align to TRBD1. The CDR3 extends over 11 amino acids. Germline V lookup: CDR1 LNHDA, CDR2 SQIVND (reference sequence). With 8 bases clipped from V and 14 bases from J, the junction kept 5 bases outside the gene matches. The CDR3 DNA reads TGTGCCAGTCTACAGGGGGTCACCCTCCACTTT. The encoded protein is CASLQGVTLHF.

V usage is TRBV3-1 (or the pseudogene TRBV3-2) and J usage is TRBJ1-2, with TRBD1 identical over 7 bases. V trimming: 1 base; J trimming: 4 bases; junction bases outside the gene matches: 15. Germline V lookup: CDR1 LGHDT, CDR2 YNNKEL (reference sequence). The CDR3 extends over 18 amino acids. CDR3: CASSQAGGNTFHGYGYTF. The CDR3 nucleotides read TGTGCCAGCAGCCAAGCAGGGGGAAATACCTTCCATGGCTATGGCTACACCTTC.

The DNA for the CDR3 is TGTGCCAGCAGCTTAGCAACAGGGGTTGGCGAGACCCTCCACTTT. Encoded protein: CASSLATGVGETLHF. The V and J genes are TRBV7-9 and TRBJ1-6; 7 positions match TRBD1. This CDR3 is 15 amino acids long. The V segment lost 0 bases and the J segment 14 bases; nucleotides outside the gene matches: 10. CDR1 SEHNR and CDR2 FQNEAQ come from the germline V gene (reference sequence).

This chain joins TRBV18 and TRBJ2-7, with 7 bases identical to TRBD1. V lost 6 bases to trimming and J lost 2 bases; unmatched junction nucleotides: 10. Germline values: CDR1 KGHSH, CDR2 LQKENI. This CDR3 is built from 15 residues. DNA of the CDR3: TGTGCCAGCTCGGAACGACAGGGCTTAACCTACGAGCAGTACTTC. Residues: CASSERQGLTYEQYF.

The V call is TRBV15, the J call TRBJ1-5; D gene uncertain. CDR1 and CDR2 from the germline V gene are LNHNV and YYDKDF (reference sequence). V lost 7 bases and J 6 bases, leaving 4 bases between the germline ends. CDR3 length equals 10 residues. The CDR3 DNA sequence: TGTGCCACCACCTGTCAGCCCCAGCATTTT. Its protein is CATTCQPQHF.

The chain couples TRBV11-2 to TRBJ2-5, with D maybe TRBD2 (6 bases). CDR3 length: 13 residues. The ends were cut back, 3 bases at V and 3 bases at J, with 8 bases in the middle. Germline CDR1 and CDR2: SGHAT and FQNNGV. The CDR3 DNA reads as TGTGCCAGCAGCTTCGGGGGTAAAGAGACCCAGTACTTC. As protein: CASSFGGKETQYF.

The V gene is TRBV25-1, the J gene TRBJ2-1; 10 positions match TRBD1. Germline V gene data show CDR1 as MGHDK and CDR2 as SYGVNS. Unmatched junction bases numbered 6, after V lost 7 bases and J lost 6 bases. The CDR3 has 14 residues. CDR3 nucleotides: TGTGCCAGCATAAAGGACAGGGGGATCAATGAGCAGTTCTTC. It yields the protein CASIKDRGINEQFF.

V and J are TRBV5-6 and TRBJ1-5; 8 bases are shared with TRBD1. V lost 2 bases and J lost 2; bases outside the gene matches: 6. This CDR3 spans 16 amino acids. Germline loops: CDR1 SGHDT, CDR2 YYEEEE. For the CDR3, the DNA is TGTGCCAGCAGCTTTTGGACAGGGATTGGCAATCAGCCCCAGCATTTT. Translated: CASSFWTGIGNQPQHF.

V and J are TRBV28 and TRBJ2-5, with 10 bases aligning to TRBD1. After removal of 6 bases from V and 5 bases from J, the junction contained 9 bases not matched to a gene. The CDR3 is made up of 15 amino acids. Looked up from germline, CDR1 is MDHEN and CDR2 is SYDVKM. The CDR3 loop is CASRDRDRGLETQYF. CDR3 sequence (DNA): TGTGCCAGCAGGGACCGGGACAGGGGTTTGGAGACCCAGTACTTC.

This chain uses TRBV7-9 with TRBJ2-7; D perhaps matches TRBD2 (7 bases). This CDR3 is built from 15 residues. The V gene lost 0 bases and the J gene lost 2 bases, with 11 bases spanning the gap. Germline loops: CDR1 SEHNR, CDR2 FQNEAQ (reference sequence). CDR3 loop: CASSLAGGAAYEQYF. Written as DNA, the CDR3 is TGTGCCAGCAGCTTAGCAGGGGGGGCCGCCTACGAGCAGTACTTC.

This clone came up once. J is TRBJ1-5 and V is TRBV30; D gene unclear. The V gene's germline CDR1 is GTSNPN and CDR2 SVGIG (reference sequence). This CDR3 region has 13 residues. V dropped 2 bases and J dropped 7 bases, with 12 bases sitting between them. This CDR3 is CAWSLGVGQPQHF. In nucleotides, the CDR3 is TGTGCCTGGAGTCTCGGGGTTGGACAGCCCCAGCATTTT.

This sequence joins TRBV5-1 and TRBJ1-5; 8 bases agree with TRBD1. CDR3 size: 15 residues. V lost 2 bases to trimming and J lost 7 bases; unmatched junction nucleotides: 8. Germline-derived CDR1 and CDR2 are SGHRS and YFSETQ. CDR3 nucleotides: TGCGCCAGCAGCTTATCGACAGGGGTCGACCAGCCCCAGCATTTT. Protein product: CASSLSTGVDQPQHF.

V is TRBV7-6 and J is TRBJ2-3; 12 bases line up with TRBD1. In germline, CDR1 is SGHVS, CDR2 FNYEAQ. Trimming took 1 base from V and 6 from J; bases not matched to a gene: 14. This CDR3 comprises 19 residues. The CDR3 reads CASSLGDRGLGRLEDTQYF. The DNA of the CDR3 is TGTGCCAGCAGCTTAGGGGACAGGGGGCTAGGTCGCCTCGAGGATACGCAGTATTTT. Supplemented by reference TRBV7-6 and TRBJ2-3, the full variable domain reads GAGVSQSPRYKVTKRGQDVALRCDPISGHVSLYWYRQALGQGPEFLTYFNYEAQQDKSGLPNDRFSAERPEGSISTLTIQRTEQRDSAMYRCASSLGDRGLGRLEDTQYFGPGTRLTVL.